This TCR beta chain was found in a study of blood T cell repertoires in COVID-19. Study-level background: Recovered participants had two consecutive negative NP/OP PCR tests, healthcare professional clearance, or symptom resolution.

For this clone: Its ends do not fully match the called genes, so a read error is possible.

CDR1 is SGHTA and CDR2 is FQGNSA in the germline V gene. This CDR3 region has 13 residues. Clones were read by immunoSEQ multiplex PCR, and TCRdb kept only the in-frame ones, dropping some. The sample includes under 200,000 clones, roughly 85% of them seen just once. The sequencing input was PBMCs or T cells enriched from blood (not recorded which). The chain combines TRBV7-2 with TRBJ2-7; D may be TRBD2 (5 bases). The TCR sequence derives from a woman between 65 and 79 years old in a cohort exposed to, infected with or recovered from COVID-19 (not recorded which). CDR3 sequence: CASKTSGLYEQYF. In DNA form, the CDR3 reads TGTGCCAGTAAGACAAGCGGTCTCTACGAACAGTACTTC.